The rows below give T cell receptor beta chains drawn from one sample of a study of cytomegalovirus exposure and HLA in healthy donors. Here immunoSEQ multiplex PCR was the method, and the copy in TCRdb shows in-frame clones only, minus some. The sample has approximately 170,000 clones, about 64% seen once. Material for sequencing was PBMCs. These receptors were obtained from a man aged 50 or older in good health and CMV-seronegative. Each CDR3 is given with its conserved first and last residue. The order of the fields is J gene, V gene, D gene, CDR3 protein, CDR3 DNA. A D gene is named only where the DNA matches it firmly.

TRBJ1-6 | TRBV4-3 | TRBD1 | CASSQGYGQGPLHF | TGCGCCAGCAGCCAGGGATACGGACAGGGACCCCTCCACTTT
TRBJ1-6 | TRBV5-4 | - | CASSRQQGENSPLHF | TGTGCCAGCAGCCGGCAACAGGGAGAGAATTCACCCCTCCACTTT
TRBJ1-3 | TRBV7-2 | TRBD1 | CASRVGARGTAGNTIYF | TGTGCCAGCAGGGTAGGGGCACGTGGGACAGCTGGAAACACCATATATTTT
TRBJ1-5 | TRBV13 | TRBD1 | CASSLGRQGSNQPQHF | TGTGCCAGCAGCTTAGGGCGACAGGGGAGCAATCAGCCCCAGCATTTT
TRBJ1-3 | TRBV5-6 | TRBD1 | CASSLAGTGPISGNTIYF | TGTGCCAGCAGCTTGGCCGGGACAGGGCCGATCTCTGGAAACACCATATATTTT
TRBJ1-1 | TRBV7-6 | TRBD1 | CASSLDRGNTEAFF | TGTGCCAGCAGCTTAGACAGGGGCAACACTGAAGCTTTCTTT
TRBJ2-5 | TRBV19 | TRBD1 | CASSSGQLYQETQYF | TGTGCCAGTAGTTCGGGACAGCTTTACCAAGAGACCCAGTACTTC
TRBJ2-3 | TRBV4-1 | - | CASSLAPGPTDTQYF | TGCGCCAGCAGCCTAGCCCCGGGTCCTACAGATACGCAGTATTTT
TRBJ2-5 | TRBV5-8 | - | CASSIAETQYF | TGTGCCAGCAGCATAGCGGAGACCCAGTACTTC
TRBJ1-1 | TRBV15 | - | CATSRESAGRGFTEAFF | TGTGCCACCAGCAGAGAAAGCGCGGGCAGGGGTTTCACTGAAGCTTTCTTT
TRBJ2-5 | TRBV5-1 | - | CASSLALSTAETQYF | TGCGCCAGCAGCTTGGCCCTCTCGACAGCAGAGACCCAGTACTTC